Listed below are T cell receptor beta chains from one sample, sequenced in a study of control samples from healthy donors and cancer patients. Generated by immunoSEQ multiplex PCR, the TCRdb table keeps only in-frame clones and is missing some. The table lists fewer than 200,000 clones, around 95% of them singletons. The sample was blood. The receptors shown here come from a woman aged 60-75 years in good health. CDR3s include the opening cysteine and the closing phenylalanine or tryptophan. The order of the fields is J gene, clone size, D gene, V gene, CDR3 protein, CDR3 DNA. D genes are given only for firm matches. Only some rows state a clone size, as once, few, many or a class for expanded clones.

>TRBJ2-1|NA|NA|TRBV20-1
CSARSYNEQFF
TGCAGTGCTCGTTCCTACAATGAGCAGTTCTTC
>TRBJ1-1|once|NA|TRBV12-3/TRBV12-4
CASSLSGYTEAFF
TGTGCCAGCAGTTTATCAGGTTACACTGAAGCTTTCTTT
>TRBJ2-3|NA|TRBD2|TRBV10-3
CAISYTGTSEVF
TGTGCCATCAGTTATACCGGGACTAGCGAGGTTTTT
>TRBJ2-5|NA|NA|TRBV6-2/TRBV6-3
CASSYWETQYF
TGTGCCAGCAGTTACTGGGAGACCCAGTACTTC
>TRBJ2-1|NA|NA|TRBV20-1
CSAPDTNEQFF
TGCAGTGCCCCTGACACCAATGAGCAGTTCTTC
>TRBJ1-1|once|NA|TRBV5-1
CASSEGDTEAFF
TGCGCCAGCAGCGAAGGGGACACTGAAGCTTTCTTT
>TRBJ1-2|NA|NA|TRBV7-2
CASSTLWGDGYTF
TGTGCCAGCAGCACCCTCTGGGGAGATGGCTACACCTTC
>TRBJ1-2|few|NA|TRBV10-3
CAISGDYGYTF
TGTGCCATCTCGGGGGATTATGGCTACACCTTC
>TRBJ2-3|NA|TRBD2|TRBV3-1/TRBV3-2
CASSHTSGPPGDTQYF
TGTGCCAGCAGCCATACTAGCGGGCCCCCCGGGGATACGCAGTATTTT
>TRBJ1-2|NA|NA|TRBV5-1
CASSLDTYYGYTF
TGCGCCAGCAGCTTGGACACCTACTATGGCTACACCTTC
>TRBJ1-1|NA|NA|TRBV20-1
CILTANTEAFF
TGCATCCTAACAGCGAACACTGAAGCTTTCTTT
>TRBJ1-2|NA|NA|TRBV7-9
CASSPLLGRRLDYGYTF
TGTGCCAGCAGCCCCCTTTTGGGGAGGAGGCTGGACTATGGCTACACCTTC
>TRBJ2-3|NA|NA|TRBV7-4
CASSPRGRTDTQYF
TGTGCCAGCAGCCCTCGGGGCCGCACAGATACGCAGTATTTT
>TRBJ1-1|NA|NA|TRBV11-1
CASSLGPVAFF
TGTGCCAGCAGCCTGGGACCAGTGGCTTTCTTT
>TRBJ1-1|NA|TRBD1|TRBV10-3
CAIRQGEFTEAFF
TGTGCCATCAGGCAGGGGGAGTTCACTGAAGCTTTCTTT
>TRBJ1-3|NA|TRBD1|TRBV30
CAWSVRKGAGGNTIYF
TGTGCCTGGAGTGTACGAAAGGGGGCAGGTGGAAACACCATATATTTT
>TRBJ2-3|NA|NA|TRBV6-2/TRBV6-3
CASIPYPIRGNTDTQYF
TGTGCCAGCATCCCTTACCCCATTCGGGGGAACACAGATACGCAGTATTTT
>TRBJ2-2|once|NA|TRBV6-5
CASSRSKGELFF
TGTGCCAGCAGCAGGAGTAAAGGGGAGCTGTTTTTT
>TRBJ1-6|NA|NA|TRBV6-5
CASSYSGRRGFSPLHF
TGTGCCAGCAGTTACTCGGGGAGGCGAGGATTCTCACCCCTCCACTTT
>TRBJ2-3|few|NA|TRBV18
CASSPPGQGTQYF
TGTGCCAGCTCACCACCGGGGCAAGGAACGCAGTATTTT
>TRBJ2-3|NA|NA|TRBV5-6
CASSVRDTQYF
TGTGCCAGCAGCGTAAGGGATACGCAGTATTTT
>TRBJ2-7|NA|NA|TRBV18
CASSPSRGSSPSSSYEQYF
TGTGCCAGCTCACCATCTAGGGGGAGCTCCCCTTCTAGCTCCTACGAGCAGTACTTC
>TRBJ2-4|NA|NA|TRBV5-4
CASSGGAKNIQYF
TGTGCCAGCAGCGGGGGAGCCAAAAACATTCAGTACTTC
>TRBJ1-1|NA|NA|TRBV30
CAWSVERRLEAFF
TGTGCCTGGAGTGTAGAACGGAGGCTCGAAGCTTTCTTT
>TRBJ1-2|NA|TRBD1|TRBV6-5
CASTGVDGYTF
TGTGCCAGTACAGGGGTGGATGGCTACACCTTC
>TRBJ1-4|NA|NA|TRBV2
CASSDPGAPSPTNEKLFF
TGTGCCAGCAGTGACCCGGGCGCCCCCTCTCCAACTAATGAAAAACTGTTTTTT
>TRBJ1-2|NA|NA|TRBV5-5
CASSLSGNYGYTF
TGTGCCAGCAGCTTGTCAGGGAACTATGGCTACACCTTC
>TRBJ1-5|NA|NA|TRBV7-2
CASSLAPVLGQPQHF
TGTGCCAGCAGCTTAGCTCCGGTCTTAGGTCAGCCCCAGCATTTT
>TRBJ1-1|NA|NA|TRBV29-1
CSVEQGSEAFF
TGCAGCGTTGAACAGGGGAGTGAAGCTTTCTTT
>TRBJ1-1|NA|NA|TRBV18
CATLDSGNTEAFF
TGTGCCACCCTGGACAGCGGTAACACTGAAGCTTTCTTT
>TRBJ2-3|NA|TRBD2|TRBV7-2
CASIPTGTSGRDTQYF
TGTGCCAGCATCCCCACCGGGACTAGCGGGAGAGATACGCAGTATTTT
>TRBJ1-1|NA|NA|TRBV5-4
CASSLEPLVHTEAFF
TGTGCCAGCAGCTTGGAACCTCTCGTGCACACTGAAGCTTTCTTT
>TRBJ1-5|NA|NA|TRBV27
CASSFSGNQPQHF
TGTGCCAGCAGTTTTTCGGGTAATCAGCCCCAGCATTTT
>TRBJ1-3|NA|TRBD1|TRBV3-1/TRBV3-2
CASTGTGRNTIYF
TGTGCCAGCACTGGGACAGGAAGGAACACCATATATTTT
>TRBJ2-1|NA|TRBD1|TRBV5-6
CASSLVGQGGNEQFF
TGTGCCAGCAGCTTGGTAGGACAGGGGGGCAATGAGCAGTTCTTC
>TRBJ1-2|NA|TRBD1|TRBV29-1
CSVEGQGGGYTF
TGCAGCGTTGAGGGACAGGGGGGCGGCTACACCTTC
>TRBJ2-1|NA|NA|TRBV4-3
CASSQYHLGEGNYNEQFF
TGCGCCAGCAGCCAATATCACTTGGGAGAGGGAAACTACAATGAGCAGTTCTTC
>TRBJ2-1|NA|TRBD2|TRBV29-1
CSVEDLAGLYNEQFF
TGCAGCGTTGAAGATCTAGCGGGGCTCTACAATGAGCAGTTCTTC
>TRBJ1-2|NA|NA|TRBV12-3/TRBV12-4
CASSLLGSGYTF
TGTGCCAGCAGTTTGTTAGGGTCGGGCTACACCTTC
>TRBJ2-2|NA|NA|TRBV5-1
CASSLEGTGELFF
TGCGCCAGCAGCTTGGAGGGTACCGGGGAGCTGTTTTTT
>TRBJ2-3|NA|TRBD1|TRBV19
CASSIQGAGDTQYF
TGTGCCAGTAGTATACAGGGGGCGGGAGATACGCAGTATTTT
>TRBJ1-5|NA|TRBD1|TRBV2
CASSEVIGGSSNQPQHF
TGTGCCAGCAGTGAAGTGATAGGGGGCTCAAGCAATCAGCCCCAGCATTTT
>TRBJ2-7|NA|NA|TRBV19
CASSMVGRAYEQYF
TGTGCCAGTAGTATGGTTGGCAGAGCCTACGAGCAGTACTTC
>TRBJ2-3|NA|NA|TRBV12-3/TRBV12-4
CASGITDTQYF
TGTGCCAGCGGAATAACAGATACGCAGTATTTT
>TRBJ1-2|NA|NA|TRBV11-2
CASSSDSYGYTF
TGTGCCAGCAGCTCGGACAGCTATGGCTACACCTTC
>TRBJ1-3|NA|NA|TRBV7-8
CASSSPGRASGNTIYF
TGTGCCAGCAGCTCTCCGGGGAGGGCCTCTGGAAACACCATATATTTT
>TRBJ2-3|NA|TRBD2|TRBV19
CASSRTSGNRASTDTQYF
TGTGCCAGTAGTCGGACTAGCGGAAATCGTGCTAGCACAGATACGCAGTATTTT
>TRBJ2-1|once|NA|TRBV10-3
CAISESNSYNEQFF
TGTGCCATCAGTGAGTCGAACAGTTACAATGAGCAGTTCTTC